What follows describes a single T cell receptor beta chain. The clone's antigen remains unknown. Base qualities are not provided; no much larger clone lies one nucleotide away. From the cysteine through the phenylalanine, the CDR3 covers 14 amino acids. Only the CDR3 part of the read is kept: 42 bases, read in frame from the first base. V is reduced by 3 bases and J by 0 bases, leaving a spacing of 7 bases between them. Sequences SGDLS (CDR1) and YYNGEE (CDR2) are obtained from the germline V gene. The collaborating institutions used their own protocols to collect whole blood in K2EDTA tubes. For TCRbeta analysis, collaborators shipped samples in one of three forms: frozen whole blood, isolated PBMCs, or DNA extracted from either of those sample types. TCRbeta CDR3 regions were amplified from genomic DNA using the immunoSEQ Assay, a bias-controlled multiplex PCR. Regarding the original processing steps: Within the assay, amplification of reference gene primers was used to estimate how many nucleated cells each sample contained. To quantify the absolute abundance of each unique TCRbeta CDR3 rearrangement, sequence reads were collapsed and filtered. For each sample, productive Simpson clonality was calculated as the square root of Simpson's diversity index across productive rearrangements. In TCRdb, the immuneACCESS table is reduced to in-frame sequences with V and J assigned. These tables do not hold every clone; where another copy was compared, an unresolved V gene accounts for under half, and the others remain unexplained. V, J and clone size reflect that table, while D and trimming were determined from the DNA. In this sample the table shows about 130,000 clones, approximately 77% of which occur a single time. The ten largest clonotypes hold 20% to 25% of the sample.

The data stem from a study of blood T cell repertoires in COVID-19 (dated by TCRdb to 2020 to 2022). Concerning the study at large: Samples from collaborators originated in the United States, Italy and Spain and spanned both the acute and convalescent phases of COVID-19. A freely available public database, intended as a resource for researchers studying the immune response to SARS-CoV-2, is where the repertoires were released. Where HLA class I and class II types were available, the types were taken from metadata supplied by the sample provider, not from assay-based typing. Nearly every sample came with metadata listing a de-identified subject ID, COVID-19 status, age in years and sex. The material from the prospective study consisted of cDNA or gDNA derived from T cells, B-cell-depleted T cells, or PBMCs. Samples came from the ongoing ImmuneRACE study (first 160 participants) plus 1,254 subjects from 6 global collaborators. The dataset comprised deeply sampled blood TCRbeta repertoires from subjects exposed to, actively infected with, or recovered from COVID-19.

What the study reported, not specific to this receptor: The quantity of clinical and demographic metadata differed by source and by participant and was supplied without curation.

What was sequenced was peripheral blood. Recombination connected TRBV9 to TRBJ1-3, with no reliable assignment of the D segment. The sequence came from a man older than 75 with acute or convalescent COVID-19. The DNA is as follows: TGTGCCAGCAGCGGACTGCTCTCTGGAAACACCATATATTTT. This sequence encodes CASSGLLSGNTIYF.